The next 10 T cell receptor beta chains were all read from a single sample in a study of blood T cells in healthy people across ages. A sample-barcoded 5' primer and a J-beta primer mix were used in a second PCR of roughly 7 to 12 cycles. MiXCR, applied by TCRdb to the 5' RACE reads, yields one record per CDR3 protein. The table lists around 800,000 distinct CDR3 sequences, around two thirds of them singletons, with about 30% in the top ten. Sequenced: blood. The source of these receptors is a young man in good health.

This clonotype appeared a few times. The chain joins TRBV27 to TRBJ2-1, with D perhaps being TRBD1 or TRBD2 (6 bases each). CDR3 length: 15 amino acids. Germline V CDR1 and CDR2: MNHEY, SMNVEV (reference sequence). V lost 7 bases to trimming and J lost 6 bases, with 19 bases between them. In nucleotides, the CDR3 is TGTGCCAGCACCATAATGGGGGGCGTCAGCAATGAGCAGTTCTTC. Protein sequence: CASTIMGGVSNEQFF.

With regard to this clonotype: At one of its ends the junction is not consistent with the germline gene, which may arise from a read error. The rearrangement links TRBV11-3 to TRBJ2-3; weak D call: TRBD2 (6 bases). The CDR3 is 13 residues long. The germline V gene encodes CDR1 SGHNT and CDR2 YENEEA. The CDR3 nucleotides are TGTGTCAGCAGCCAGGGACTCCTGGGAACGCAGTATTTT. It codes for CVSSQGLLGTQYF.

The gene calls are TRBV29-1 and TRBJ2-3, with D possibly matching TRBD2 (6 bases). The CDR3 spans 16 residues. V lost 3 bases and J 0 bases, leaving 16 bases between the germline ends. Germline CDR1 and CDR2: SQVTM and ANQGSEA. CDR3 protein: CSVESLAARSTDTQYF. The CDR3 region has the DNA TGCAGCGTTGAGTCTTTAGCGGCGAGAAGCACAGATACGCAGTATTTT.

This chain links TRBV4-3 with TRBJ2-1; no clear D gene. Trimming took 0 bases from V and 0 from J, leaving 9 bases between them. This CDR3 is built from 16 residues. In germline, CDR1 is LGHNA, CDR2 YSLEER. The chain's CDR3 is CASSQDYPSSYNEQFF. DNA of the CDR3: TGCGCCAGCAGCCAAGATTATCCGAGCTCCTACAATGAGCAGTTCTTC.

The chain employs TRBV20-1 and TRBJ2-5; D is perhaps TRBD1 (6 bases). Per the germline V gene, CDR1 is DFQATT and CDR2 is SNEGSKA (reference sequence). Trimming took off 2 bases at V and 5 bases at J, with 15 bases between the two ends. This CDR3 region has 14 residues. This chain's CDR3 is CSARPPTGQETQYF. The CDR3 nucleotides read TGCAGTGCTAGACCCCCGACAGGACAGGAGACCCAGTACTTC.

This clonotype was observed a handful of times. The chain uses TRBV7-3 and TRBJ2-3; the D gene is possibly TRBD1 (6 bases). The V gene lost 5 bases and the J gene lost 1 base, with 10 bases spanning the gap. From germline, CDR1 is SGHTA and CDR2 FQGTGA. The length of the CDR3 is 14 residues. The CDR3 spells CASSPDRRTDTQYF. The CDR3 DNA reads as TGTGCCAGCAGCCCCGACAGGCGCACAGATACGCAGTATTTT.

V is TRBV4-1 and J is TRBJ2-4; D not certain. The J call may not be correct, given that the DNA end is closer to TRBJ2-5. Per the germline V gene, CDR1 is MGHRA and CDR2 is YSYEKL. This CDR3 spans 13 amino acids. The CDR3 region has the DNA TGCGCCAGCAGCCAACTATTTGAAGAGACCCAGTACTTC. Its protein is CASSQLFEETQYF.

The rearrangement uses TRBV10-3 and TRBJ2-2; TRBD1 aligns across 9 bases. Looked up from germline, CDR1 is ENHRY and CDR2 is SYGVKD. There are 16 residues in the CDR3. The V and J ends lost 3 bases and 4 bases, in that order; junction bases with no gene match: 6. The chain's CDR3 is CAISDRDRVGTGELFF. The CDR3 region has the DNA TGTGCCATCAGTGACCGGGACAGGGTTGGCACCGGGGAGCTGTTTTTT.

This chain links TRBV27 with TRBJ2-4, with 12 bases identical to TRBD2. Germline CDR1 is MNHEY and CDR2 is SMNVEV (reference sequence). V lost 0 bases to trimming and J lost 7 bases; unmatched junction nucleotides: 4. The CDR3 extends over 16 amino acids. The CDR3 coding sequence is TGTGCCAGCAGTTTATCCGGAGGACTAGCGGGGAACATTCAGTACTTC. Translated: CASSLSGGLAGNIQYF.

This chain's CDR3 is CATSRDSQPQHF. CDR3 bases: TGTGCCACCAGCAGAGATAGTCAGCCCCAGCATTTT. This chain links TRBV15 with TRBJ1-5; no reliable D call. Trimming removed 0 bases from V and 6 bases from J, with 3 bases in between. CDR3 size: 12 residues. From germline, CDR1 is LNHNV and CDR2 YYDKDF (reference sequence).